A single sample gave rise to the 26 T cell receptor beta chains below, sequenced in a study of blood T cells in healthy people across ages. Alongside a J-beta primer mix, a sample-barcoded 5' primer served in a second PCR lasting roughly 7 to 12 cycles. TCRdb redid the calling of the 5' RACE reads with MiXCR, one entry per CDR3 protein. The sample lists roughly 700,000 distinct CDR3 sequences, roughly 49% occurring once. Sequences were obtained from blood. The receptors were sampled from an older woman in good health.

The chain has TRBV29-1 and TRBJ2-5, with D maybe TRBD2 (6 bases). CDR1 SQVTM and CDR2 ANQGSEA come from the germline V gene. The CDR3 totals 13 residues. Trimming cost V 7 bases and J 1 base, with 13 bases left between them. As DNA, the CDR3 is TGCAGCGCGGGTCGGGACTCCCAAGAGACCCAGTACTTC. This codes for CSAGRDSQETQYF.

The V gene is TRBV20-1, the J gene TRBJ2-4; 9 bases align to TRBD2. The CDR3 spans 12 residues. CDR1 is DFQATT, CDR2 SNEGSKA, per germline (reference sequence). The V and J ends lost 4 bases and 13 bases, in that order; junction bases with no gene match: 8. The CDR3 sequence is CSAIWREGEQYF. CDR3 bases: TGCAGTGCTATCTGGCGGGAGGGTGAGCAGTACTTC.

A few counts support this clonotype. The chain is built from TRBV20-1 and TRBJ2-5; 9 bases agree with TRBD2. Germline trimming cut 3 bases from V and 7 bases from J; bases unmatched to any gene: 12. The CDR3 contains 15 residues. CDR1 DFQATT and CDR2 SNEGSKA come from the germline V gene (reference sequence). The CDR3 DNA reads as TGCAGTGCTAGTATACTAGCGGGCCCAATGGGGACCCAGTACTTC. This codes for CSASILAGPMGTQYF.

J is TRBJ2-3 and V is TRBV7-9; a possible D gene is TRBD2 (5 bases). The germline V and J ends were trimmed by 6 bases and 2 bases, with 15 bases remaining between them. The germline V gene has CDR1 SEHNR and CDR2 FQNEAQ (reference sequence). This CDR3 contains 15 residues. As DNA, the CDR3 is TGTGCCAGCAGACCTACTAGTACGATCACAGATACGCAGTATTTT. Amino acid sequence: CASRPTSTITDTQYF.

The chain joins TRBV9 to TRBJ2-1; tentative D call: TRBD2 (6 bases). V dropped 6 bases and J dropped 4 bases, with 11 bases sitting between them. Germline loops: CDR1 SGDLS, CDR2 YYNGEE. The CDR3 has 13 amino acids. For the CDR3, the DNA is TGTGCCAGCACAGAGGGACTTTACAATGAGCAGTTCTTC. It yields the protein CASTEGLYNEQFF.

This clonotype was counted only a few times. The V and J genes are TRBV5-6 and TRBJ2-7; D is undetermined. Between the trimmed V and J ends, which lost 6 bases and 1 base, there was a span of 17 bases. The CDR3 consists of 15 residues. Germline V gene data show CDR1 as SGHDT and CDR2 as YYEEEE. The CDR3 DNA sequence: TGTGCCAGCACCCTCGAAGGGTGGATGTCCTACGAGCAGTACTTC. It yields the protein CASTLEGWMSYEQYF.

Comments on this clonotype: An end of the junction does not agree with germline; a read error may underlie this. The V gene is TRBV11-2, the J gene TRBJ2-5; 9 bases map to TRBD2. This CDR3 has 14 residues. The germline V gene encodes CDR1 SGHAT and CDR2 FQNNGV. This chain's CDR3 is CASSLGSGRETQYF. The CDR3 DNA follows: TGCGCCAGCAGCTTGGGTAGCGGGAGAGAGACCCAGTACTTC.

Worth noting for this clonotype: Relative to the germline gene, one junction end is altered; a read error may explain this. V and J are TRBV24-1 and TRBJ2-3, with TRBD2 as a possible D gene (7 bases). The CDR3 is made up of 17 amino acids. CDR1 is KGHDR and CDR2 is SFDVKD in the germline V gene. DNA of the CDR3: TGTGCCACCACGCGAGTCGGGCGGGAGAAGAGGACAGATATGCAGTATTTT. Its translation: CATTRVGREKRTDMQYF.

CDR3 sequence: CASSLGQGPDEQFF. The CDR3 DNA follows: TGCGCCAGCAGCTTGGGACAGGGGCCCGATGAGCAGTTCTTC. The chain joins TRBV5-1 to TRBJ2-1; 8 bases agree with TRBD1. The CDR3 loop spans 14 amino acids. Per germline, CDR1 SGHRS and CDR2 YFSETQ. J lost 8 bases, V lost 0 bases, and 4 bases had no gene match.

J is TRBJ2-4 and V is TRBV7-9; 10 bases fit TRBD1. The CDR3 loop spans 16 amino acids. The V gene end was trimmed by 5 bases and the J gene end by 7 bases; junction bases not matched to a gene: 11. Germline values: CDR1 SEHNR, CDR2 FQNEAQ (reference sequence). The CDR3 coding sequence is TGTGCCAGCAGCCGACCGGGACAGGGGTTGGTTAACATTCAGTACTTC. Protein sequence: CASSRPGQGLVNIQYF.

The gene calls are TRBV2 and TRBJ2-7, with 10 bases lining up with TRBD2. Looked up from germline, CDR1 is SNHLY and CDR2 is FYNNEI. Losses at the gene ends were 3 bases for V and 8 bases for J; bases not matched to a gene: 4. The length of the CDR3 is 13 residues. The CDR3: CASSENSGRQQYF. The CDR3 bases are TGTGCCAGCAGTGAGAATAGCGGGAGGCAGCAGTACTTC.

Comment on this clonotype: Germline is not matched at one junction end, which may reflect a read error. In DNA form, the CDR3 reads TGTGCTAGCACCCGACTAGCGGGAGTGGAAGAGACCCAGTACTTC. It specifies CASTRLAGVEETQYF. J is TRBJ2-5 and V is TRBV7-7; 12 bases map to TRBD2. The germline V gene encodes CDR1 SSHAT and CDR2 FNYEAQ (reference sequence). This CDR3 has 15 amino acids.

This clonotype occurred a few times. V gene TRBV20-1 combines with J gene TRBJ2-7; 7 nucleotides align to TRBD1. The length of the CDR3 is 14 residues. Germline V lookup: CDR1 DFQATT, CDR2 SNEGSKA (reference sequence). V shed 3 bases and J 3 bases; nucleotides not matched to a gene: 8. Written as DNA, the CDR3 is TGCAGTGCTAGGGACCGAACAGGGGTCTACGAGCAGTACTTC. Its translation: CSARDRTGVYEQYF.

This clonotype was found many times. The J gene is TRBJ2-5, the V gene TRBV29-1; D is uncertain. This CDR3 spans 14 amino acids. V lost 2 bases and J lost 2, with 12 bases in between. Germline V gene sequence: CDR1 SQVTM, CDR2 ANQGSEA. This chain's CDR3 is CSVERDQRQETQYF. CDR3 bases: TGCAGCGTTGAACGAGACCAGAGACAAGAGACCCAGTACTTC.

CDR3 protein: CSVKLTGSPPQYF. Here the CDR3 DNA reads TGCAGCGTAAAACTAACGGGTTCCCCCCCTCAGTACTTC. The rearrangement joins TRBV29-1 to TRBJ2-4; D gene unclear. CDR1 is SQVTM and CDR2 is ANQGSEA in the germline V gene. CDR3 size: 13 residues. The germline V and J ends were trimmed by 6 bases and 12 bases, with 21 bases remaining between them. The whole variable domain, remainder taken from reference TRBV29-1 and TRBJ2-4, is SAVISQKPSRDICQRGTSLTIQCQVDSQVTMMFWYRQQPGQSLTLIATANQGSEATYESGFVIDKFPISRPNLTFSTLTVSNMSPEDSSIYLCSVKLTGSPPQYFGAGTRLSVL.

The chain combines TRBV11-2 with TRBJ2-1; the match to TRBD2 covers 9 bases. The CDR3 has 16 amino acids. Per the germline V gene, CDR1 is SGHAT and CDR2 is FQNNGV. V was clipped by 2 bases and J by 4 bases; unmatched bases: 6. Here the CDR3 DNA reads TGTGCCAGCAGCTTAAAGTCTAGCGGGAATTACAATGAGCAGTTCTTC. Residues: CASSLKSSGNYNEQFF.

CDR3 sequence (DNA): TGCAGTGCTAGCGATGCTAGCGGATGGAGCACAGATACGCAGTATTTT. Its protein product is CSASDASGWSTDTQYF. The rearrangement uses TRBV20-1 and TRBJ2-3, with 7 bases matching TRBD2. Germline CDR1 reads DFQATT; CDR2 reads SNEGSKA (reference sequence). After removal of 3 bases from V and 0 bases from J, the junction contained 9 bases not matched to a gene. The CDR3 is 16 amino acids.

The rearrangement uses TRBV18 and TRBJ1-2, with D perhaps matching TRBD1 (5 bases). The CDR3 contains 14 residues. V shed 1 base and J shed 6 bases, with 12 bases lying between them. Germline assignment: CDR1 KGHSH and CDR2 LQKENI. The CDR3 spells CASSPLGQGNGYTF. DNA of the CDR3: TGTGCCAGCTCACCACTCGGCCAGGGAAATGGCTACACCTTC.

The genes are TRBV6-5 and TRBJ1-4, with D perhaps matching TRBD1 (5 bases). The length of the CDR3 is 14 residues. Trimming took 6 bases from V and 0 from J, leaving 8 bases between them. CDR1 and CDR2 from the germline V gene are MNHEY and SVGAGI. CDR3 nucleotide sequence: TGTGCCAGCAGACGGACAACAACTAATGAAAAACTGTTTTTT. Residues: CASRRTTTNEKLFF.

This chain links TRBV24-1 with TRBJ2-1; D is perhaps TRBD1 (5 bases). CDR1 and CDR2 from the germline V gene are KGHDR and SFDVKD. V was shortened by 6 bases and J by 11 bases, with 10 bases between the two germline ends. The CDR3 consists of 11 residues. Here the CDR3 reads CATSLGAQQFF. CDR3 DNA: TGTGCCACCAGTTTAGGGGCGCAGCAGTTCTTC.

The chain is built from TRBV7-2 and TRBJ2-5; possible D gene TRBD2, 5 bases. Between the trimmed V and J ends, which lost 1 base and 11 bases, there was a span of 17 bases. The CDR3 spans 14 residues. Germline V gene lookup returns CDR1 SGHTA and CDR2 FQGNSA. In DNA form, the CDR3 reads TGTGCCAGCAGCTTAGTTTTAGGGTCAAGGGAGCAGTACTTC. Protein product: CASSLVLGSREQYF.

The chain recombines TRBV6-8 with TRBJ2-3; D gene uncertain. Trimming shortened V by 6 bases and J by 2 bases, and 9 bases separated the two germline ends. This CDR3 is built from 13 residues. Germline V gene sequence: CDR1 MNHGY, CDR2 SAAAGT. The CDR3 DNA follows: TGTGCCAGCAGGATCAAAGACACAGATACGCAGTATTTT. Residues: CASRIKDTDTQYF.

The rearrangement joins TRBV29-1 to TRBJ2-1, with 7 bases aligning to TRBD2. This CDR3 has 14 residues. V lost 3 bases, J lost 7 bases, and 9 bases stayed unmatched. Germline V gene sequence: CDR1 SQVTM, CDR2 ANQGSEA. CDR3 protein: CSVDSAAGSNEQFF. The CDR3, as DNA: TGCAGCGTTGATTCGGCAGCGGGATCGAATGAGCAGTTCTTC.

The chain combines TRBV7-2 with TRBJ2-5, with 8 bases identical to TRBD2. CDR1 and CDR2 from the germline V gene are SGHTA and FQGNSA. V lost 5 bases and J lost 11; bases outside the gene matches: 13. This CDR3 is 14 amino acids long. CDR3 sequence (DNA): TGTGCCAGCAGCCCACAGCGGGAGTCGTACGGGCAGTACTTC. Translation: CASSPQRESYGQYF.

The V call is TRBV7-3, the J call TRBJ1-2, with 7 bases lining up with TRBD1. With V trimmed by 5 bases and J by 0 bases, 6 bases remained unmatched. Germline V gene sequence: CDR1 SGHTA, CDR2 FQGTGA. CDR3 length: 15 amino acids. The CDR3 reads CASSTDRASNYGYTF. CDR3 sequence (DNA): TGTGCCAGCAGCACTGACAGGGCCTCTAACTATGGCTACACCTTC.

The CDR3 sequence is CSARAFDVNEQFF. In nucleotides, the CDR3 is TGCAGTGCTAGAGCGTTTGATGTGAATGAGCAGTTCTTC. The V and J genes are TRBV20-1 and TRBJ2-1; unclear D gene. V was shortened by 1 base and J by 7 bases, with 11 bases between the two germline ends. Germline V gene sequence: CDR1 DFQATT, CDR2 SNEGSKA (reference sequence). The CDR3 has 13 amino acids.